This T cell receptor beta chain was sequenced in a study of blood T cells in healthy people across ages. Trimming removed 4 bases from V and 12 bases from J, with 13 bases in between. The CDR3 is 12 residues long. Germline CDR1 reads SGHDN; CDR2 reads FVKESK. A few counts support this clonotype. Then a second PCR, running about 6 to 12 cycles, was carried out with a sample-barcoded 5' primer and a J-beta primer mix. In TCRdb, the 5' RACE reads were re-called with MiXCR into one record per CDR3 protein. The repertoire holds under 800,000 distinct CDR3 sequences, with around 21% as singletons. With each sample, at least 5 micrograms of total RNA were extracted.

This TCR came from a man in his sixties or seventies in good health. Material for sequencing was blood. J is TRBJ2-1 and V is TRBV14; TRBD2 is a possible D gene (5 bases). The CDR3 protein is CASSLGGILQFF. CDR3 DNA: TGTGCCAGCAGCCTTGGAGGTATTTTGCAGTTCTTC.